This T cell receptor beta chain was retrieved from a study of blood T cell repertoires in COVID-19. Method: immunoSEQ multiplex PCR; TCRdb's copy keeps in-frame clones and lacks some. The sample lists around 100,000 clones, just under 85% occurring once. The CDR3 loop spans 14 amino acids. V was trimmed by 4 bases and J by 3 bases, leaving 10 bases between them. Germline loops: CDR1 SNHLY, CDR2 FYNNEI. The sequence derives from a woman aged 80 or older with active or convalescent COVID-19. The source material was peripheral blood. The V call is TRBV2, the J call TRBJ1-5; D perhaps matches TRBD1 (6 bases). The chain's CDR3 is CASSVGQTNQPQHF. For the CDR3, the DNA is TGTGCCAGCAGTGTTGGACAGACCAATCAGCCCCAGCATTTT.